These 29 T cell receptor beta chains came from one sample sequenced in a study of memory CD4+ T cells and cytomegalovirus serostatus. TCRdb keeps only in-frame clones here, not all; method: immunoSEQ multiplex PCR. The sample lists roughly 49,000 clones; approximately 83% were seen once. The sort gate was single viable CD3+CD4+CD8-CD45RO+ cells for memory CD4+ T cells. Sequenced: memory CD4+ T cells from blood. The receptors stem from an adult in good health and CMV-seronegative.

The rearrangement uses TRBV6-5 and TRBJ1-5; D gene ambiguous. The CDR3 is made up of 12 amino acids. Trimming pared 6 bases from V and 6 bases from J, leaving 9 bases between. Germline V gene sequence: CDR1 MNHEY, CDR2 SVGAGI. DNA for the CDR3: TGTGCCAGCAGGCCAATCCCTCAGCCCCAGCATTTT. As protein: CASRPIPQPQHF.

The chain links TRBV19 to TRBJ2-2; D gene unclear. CDR1 LNHDA and CDR2 SQIVND come from the germline V gene (reference sequence). Trimming cost V 0 bases and J 5 bases, with 10 bases left between them. The CDR3 totals 15 residues. CDR3 sequence (DNA): TGTGCCAGTAGTATAGATCTAAGAGGAACCGGGGAGCTGTTTTTT. Amino acid sequence: CASSIDLRGTGELFF.

The genes are TRBV2 and TRBJ2-1, with 10 bases matching TRBD1. The CDR3 contains 15 residues. Germline V lookup: CDR1 SNHLY, CDR2 FYNNEI. Germline trimming cut 6 bases from V and 6 bases from J; bases unmatched to any gene: 8. This CDR3 reads CASRKDRGPLNEQFF. CDR3 DNA sequence: TGTGCCAGCAGGAAAGACAGGGGGCCTCTCAATGAGCAGTTCTTC.

The chain has TRBV7-9 and TRBJ2-7, with D unresolved. CDR3 length: 15 amino acids. Per the germline V gene, CDR1 is SEHNR and CDR2 is FQNEAQ (reference sequence). V was cut by 1 base and J by 5 bases, with 15 bases left in between. In DNA, the CDR3 is TGTGCCAGCAGCTTAGGTGGGCAGCTACCGGACGAGCAGTACTTC. As protein: CASSLGGQLPDEQYF.

The chain carries TRBV6-5 and TRBJ1-6, with 8 bases identical to TRBD1. This CDR3 is 15 amino acids long. The junction had 8 bases not matched to a gene; V was cut back by 5 bases and J by 8 bases. The germline V gene encodes CDR1 MNHEY and CDR2 SVGAGI. CDR3 amino acids: CASSRAGQGHSPLHF. The CDR3, as DNA: TGTGCCAGCAGTCGGGCCGGACAGGGCCATTCACCCCTCCACTTT.

The chain uses TRBV7-9 and TRBJ2-3; 7 nucleotides line up with TRBD2. With 5 bases clipped from V and 2 bases from J, the junction kept 10 bases outside the gene matches. This CDR3 has 16 amino acids. Germline V gene sequence: CDR1 SEHNR, CDR2 FQNEAQ (reference sequence). CDR3 nucleotide sequence: TGTGCCAGCAGCCCGGGAGGTCCTGGTCTCACAGATACGCAGTATTTT. Translated, it gives CASSPGGPGLTDTQYF.

V usage is TRBV25-1 and J usage is TRBJ1-5; D remains unclear. The CDR3 is made up of 13 amino acids. Germline V gene lookup returns CDR1 MGHDK and CDR2 SYGVNS. Between the trimmed V and J ends, which lost 6 bases and 5 bases, there was a span of 11 bases. CDR3 in DNA: TGTGCCAGCAGAGGGATGGACGATCAGCCCCAGCATTTT. It translates to CASRGMDDQPQHF.

V and J are TRBV6-1 and TRBJ1-1; D is ambiguous. This CDR3 has 12 amino acids. Germline CDR1 reads MNHNS; CDR2 reads SASEGT. Trimming stripped 5 bases from V and 8 bases from J, with 12 bases between. The CDR3, as DNA: TGTGCCAGCAGTTCTCTCACCGACGAAGCTTTCTTT. This codes for CASSSLTDEAFF.

This clone came up a few times. The chain employs TRBV7-6 and TRBJ1-3; D might be TRBD1 (5 bases). V lost 1 base to trimming and J lost 0 bases, with 7 bases between them. There are 15 residues in the CDR3. CDR1 SGHVS and CDR2 FNYEAQ come from the germline V gene. The CDR3 sequence: CASSLEGFSGNTIYF. CDR3 sequence (DNA): TGTGCCAGCAGCTTAGAGGGGTTCTCTGGAAACACCATATATTTT.

This rearrangement joins TRBV7-9 to TRBJ2-3; D ambiguous. CDR1 and CDR2 (germline): SEHNR, FQNEAQ (reference sequence). The CDR3 covers 14 residues. The ends were cut back, 5 bases at V and 2 bases at J, with 11 bases in the middle. The CDR3 spells CASSPNMNTDTQYF. CDR3 sequence (DNA): TGTGCCAGCAGCCCCAACATGAACACAGATACGCAGTATTTT. Drawing the rest from reference TRBV7-9 and TRBJ2-3, the complete variable domain is DTGVSQNPRHKITKRGQNVTFRCDPISEHNRLYWYRQTLGQGPEFLTYFQNEAQLEKSRLLSDRFSAERPKGSFSTLEIQRTEQGDSAMYLCASSPNMNTDTQYFGPGTRLTVL.

The chain joins TRBV19 to TRBJ2-7; maybe TRBD1 (5 bases). Trimming removed 7 bases at V and 6 bases at J, with 28 bases between. CDR3 size: 17 residues. Germline values: CDR1 LNHDA, CDR2 SQIVND (reference sequence). Here the CDR3 reads CASTPYGQGTLATEQYF. The DNA of the CDR3 is TGTGCCAGTACGCCCTATGGTCAGGGAACCCTCGCCACCGAGCAGTACTTC.

The rearrangement uses TRBV15 and TRBJ2-2, with 8 bases fitting TRBD1. CDR3 length: 16 residues. Per the germline V gene, CDR1 is LNHNV and CDR2 is YYDKDF (reference sequence). The J segment lost 6 bases and the V segment lost 0 bases, leaving 6 bases of the junction unmatched. CDR3 sequence (DNA): TGTGCCACCAGCAGAGATAGAAGACAGGGGTCCGGGGAGCTGTTTTTT. Translated, it gives CATSRDRRQGSGELFF.

V and J are TRBV7-2 and TRBJ2-3, with 7 bases that match TRBD2. The CDR3 consists of 14 residues. The germline V gene encodes CDR1 SGHTA and CDR2 FQGNSA. With 5 bases clipped from V and 4 bases from J, the junction kept 6 bases outside the gene matches. The CDR3 coding sequence is TGTGCCAGCAGCCCGAGACTAGCCGCAGATACGCAGTATTTT. Translating gives CASSPRLAADTQYF. Supplemented by reference TRBV7-2 and TRBJ2-3, the full variable domain reads GAGVSQSPSNKVTEKGKDVELRCDPISGHTALYWYRQSLGQGLEFLIYFQGNSAPDKSGLPSDRFSAERTGGSVSTLTIQRTQQEDSAVYLCASSPRLAADTQYFGPGTRLTVL.

The chain employs TRBV7-6 and TRBJ2-3, with D perhaps matching TRBD2 (6 bases). The CDR3 runs to 15 residues. CDR1 and CDR2 from the germline V gene are SGHVS and FNYEAQ. Trimming shortened V by 7 bases and J by 0 bases, and 14 bases separated the two germline ends. CDR3 loop: CASTTGGLSTDTQYF. The CDR3 nucleotides are TGTGCCAGCACCACAGGAGGACTAAGCACAGATACGCAGTATTTT. Supplemented by reference TRBV7-6 and TRBJ2-3, the full variable domain reads GAGVSQSPRYKVTKRGQDVALRCDPISGHVSLYWYRQALGQGPEFLTYFNYEAQQDKSGLPNDRFSAERPEGSISTLTIQRTEQRDSAMYRCASTTGGLSTDTQYFGPGTRLTVL.

The rearrangement joins TRBV7-9 to TRBJ2-2; the D gene is possibly TRBD2 (5 bases). V lost 2 bases to trimming and J lost 5 bases, with 15 bases between them. CDR3 length: 16 residues. Germline CDR1 and CDR2: SEHNR and FQNEAQ (reference sequence). CDR3 DNA: TGTGCCAGCAGCTTACCCTCCGGGGTTGGGACCGGGGAGCTGTTTTTT. Amino acid sequence: CASSLPSGVGTGELFF.

The chain joins TRBV18 to TRBJ1-5; D ambiguous. V lost 1 base and J lost 3, with 10 bases in between. The CDR3 consists of 15 residues. CDR1 KGHSH and CDR2 LQKENI come from the germline V gene. The CDR3 DNA is TGTGCCAGCTCACCACAGGGAAATATCAATCAGCCCCAGCATTTT. Protein: CASSPQGNINQPQHF.

CDR3 sequence (DNA): TGTGCCTGGAGTGTCGGGGGTACTTACGGCTACACCTTC. This codes for CAWSVGGTYGYTF. V gene TRBV30 combines with J gene TRBJ1-2, with D possibly matching TRBD1 (5 bases). Germline V gene data show CDR1 as GTSNPN and CDR2 as SVGIG (reference sequence). The CDR3 consists of 13 residues. Deletions cut 0 bases from V and 8 bases from J, with 13 bases between. Variable domain in full (rest from reference TRBV30 and TRBJ1-2): SQTIHQWPATLVQPVGSPLSLECTVEGTSNPNLYWYRQAAGRGLQLLFYSVGIGQISSEVPQNLSASRPQDRQFILSSKKLLLSDSGFYLCAWSVGGTYGYTFGSGTRLTVV.

The chain links TRBV7-9 to TRBJ1-4; D might be TRBD1 (6 bases). V lost 5 bases and J lost 8, with 30 bases in between. The V gene's germline CDR1 is SEHNR and CDR2 FQNEAQ (reference sequence). This CDR3 comprises 19 residues. The CDR3 DNA reads TGTGCCAGCAGCCCAGGGGTCCTCCAACACGACAGTAGTCAGGAAAAACTGTTTTTT. Encoded protein: CASSPGVLQHDSSQEKLFF.

The rearrangement uses TRBV7-2 and TRBJ2-3; 11 nucleotides agree with TRBD1. V lost 5 bases to trimming and J lost 6 bases; unmatched junction nucleotides: 4. Germline loops: CDR1 SGHTA, CDR2 FQGNSA. The CDR3 totals 14 residues. CDR3 DNA sequence: TGTGCCAGCAGCCGGACAGGGGGCTTCGATACGCAGTATTTT. Translated: CASSRTGGFDTQYF.

The V call is TRBV11-1, the J call TRBJ1-2; 8 bases align to TRBD1. The CDR3 has 16 residues. CDR1 and CDR2 (germline): SGHAT, FQDESV (reference sequence). Trimming removed 5 bases from V and 6 bases from J; junction bases left unmatched: 14. The CDR3 region is CASSPNLRQGLHGYTF. In nucleotides, the CDR3 is TGTGCCAGCAGCCCGAATTTGAGACAGGGGCTCCATGGCTACACCTTC.

This chain joins TRBV6-5 and TRBJ2-3; 11 positions match TRBD1. Germline-derived CDR1 and CDR2 are MNHEY and SVGAGI. V dropped 5 bases and J dropped 8; count of bases not matched to a gene: 3. The CDR3 is 13 residues long. CDR3 loop: CASSPDRGLTQYF. The CDR3 DNA reads TGTGCCAGCAGTCCGGACAGGGGGCTTACGCAGTATTTT.

The rearrangement joins TRBV4-1 to TRBJ1-2, with a tentative D call TRBD1 (5 bases). The V gene's germline CDR1 is MGHRA and CDR2 YSYEKL. Trimming took 3 bases from V and 0 from J, leaving 5 bases between them. The CDR3 is 13 amino acids. The CDR3 sequence is CASSQTANYGYTF. The DNA of the CDR3 is TGCGCCAGCAGCCAGACAGCTAACTATGGCTACACCTTC.

This chain connects TRBV19 to TRBJ1-1, with D tentatively TRBD1 (5 bases). CDR1 and CDR2 (germline): LNHDA, SQIVND (reference sequence). V lost 3 bases to trimming and J lost 1 base, with 12 bases between them. The CDR3 consists of 15 residues. The CDR3 coding sequence is TGTGCCAGTAGTATGACCGGGGGGAGGAACACTGAAGCTTTCTTT. It is translated as CASSMTGGRNTEAFF.

The V gene is TRBV16, the J gene TRBJ2-7, with D unclear. Germline CDR1 and CDR2: KGHSY and FQNENV. This CDR3 is 12 amino acids long. The V end lost 0 bases, the J end lost 5 bases, and 5 bases lay between the germline ends. CDR3 loop: CASSQSKDEQYF. CDR3 nucleotides: TGTGCCAGCAGCCAATCCAAGGACGAGCAGTACTTC. The variable domain in full, with the rest retrieved from reference TRBV16 and TRBJ2-7, is GEEVAQTPKHLVRGEGQKAKLYCAPIKGHSYVFWYQQVLKNEFKFLISFQNENVFDETGMPKERFSAKCLPNSPCSLEIQATKLEDSAVYFCASSQSKDEQYFGPGTRLTVT.

The V and J genes are TRBV6-1 and TRBJ1-4; D is uncertain. Germline assignment: CDR1 MNHNS and CDR2 SASEGT. The CDR3 consists of 13 residues. Trimming took 3 bases from V and 8 from J, leaving 10 bases between them. The CDR3, as DNA: TGTGCCAGCAGTGACAAGTTCTTAGAAAAACTGTTTTTT. Protein sequence: CASSDKFLEKLFF.

In this sample, this clone turned up a few times. The rearrangement uses TRBV4-1 and TRBJ1-2; a weak D match, TRBD1 (5 bases). The CDR3 spans 17 residues. Germline CDR1 reads MGHRA; CDR2 reads YSYEKL. The V gene lost 0 bases and the J gene lost 3 bases, with 17 bases spanning the gap. CDR3 nucleotides: TGCGCCAGCAGCCAAGAAGGACAATACGAGACCTACTATGGCTACACCTTC. It specifies CASSQEGQYETYYGYTF.

The chain combines TRBV28 with TRBJ1-1, with D tentatively TRBD1 (5 bases). Between the trimmed V and J ends, which lost 7 bases and 0 bases, there was a span of 15 bases. The CDR3 has 15 amino acids. The germline V gene has CDR1 MDHEN and CDR2 SYDVKM. This CDR3 is CASITGGSMNTEAFF. The CDR3 region has the DNA TGTGCCAGCATCACCGGGGGGAGCATGAACACTGAAGCTTTCTTT.

V is TRBV9 and J is TRBJ2-5; D perhaps matches TRBD2 (5 bases). Germline V gene data show CDR1 as SGDLS and CDR2 as YYNGEE. Trimming removed 0 bases from V and 5 bases from J, with 14 bases in between. The CDR3 is 15 amino acids. Here the CDR3 DNA reads TGTGCCAGCAGCGTAGCCCCCTCCCGCGGGGAGACCCAGTACTTC. Translating it yields CASSVAPSRGETQYF.

The chain uses TRBV7-9 and TRBJ1-4; D is unclear. This CDR3 is 15 amino acids long. Trimming removed 5 bases at V and 4 bases at J, with 14 bases between. The germline CDR1 and CDR2 sequences are SEHNR and FQNEAQ (reference sequence). The CDR3 sequence: CASSRAPNYNEKLFF. The CDR3 region has the DNA TGTGCCAGCAGCCGGGCCCCCAACTATAATGAAAAACTGTTTTTT.